This TCR beta chain is drawn from a study of T-cell reconstitution after alpha-beta-depleted transplantation in children. There are many counts of this clonotype. Its cognate antigen is unknown. CDR3 length: 16 amino acids. With 1 base removed from V and 6 bases from J, the gap between germline ends came to 16 bases. Germline CDR1 SGHVS, CDR2 FNYEAQ. For TCRbeta, the library was prepared with unique molecular identifiers. TCRdb passed the PCR reads through MiXCR, listing each CDR3 protein once. The repertoire has approximately 300,000 distinct CDR3 sequences, about 7.3% of them found once; the top ten carry approximately 9.1%. The study's findings and limits: Surviving thymic progenitors and recipient T cells were the source of high TCRbeta diversity at day 60 in some patients. The origin of alpha-beta T cells about two months after transplant was reportedly several hundred expanded graft clones. T-cell counts and diversity at one year following transplant were attributed mainly to newly produced T cells.

The chain couples TRBV7-6 to TRBJ1-5, with D possibly TRBD1 on 6 matching bases. This receptor was taken from a female patient under 10 years old who had a stem cell transplant for Fanconi anemia, so the T cells may come from the graft donor. Sequencing was performed on peripheral blood, taken 360 days after TCRalphabeta/CD19-depleted stem cell transplant. Here the CDR3 reads CASSLGNPGVGQPQHF. The CDR3 DNA follows: TGTGCCAGCAGCTTAGGAAACCCAGGGGTAGGTCAGCCCCAGCATTTT.